What follows are 2 T cell receptor beta chains derived from one specimen sequenced in a study of shared clonotypes between healthy human individuals. Profiled with immunoSEQ multiplex PCR; TCRdb holds only in-frame clones, not every one. The data contain a few hundred thousand clones, 65% of them seen just once; the ten biggest clones take up 11%. Sequenced: memory CD4+ T cells sorted from blood. The subset: CD45RA-negative fraction. The receptors stem from a man aged 25-40 years in good health.

The CDR3 DNA reads as TGTGCCAGCAGTTCGGGGCAGGGGGTTCAGGCAAATGAAAAACTGTTTTTT. It codes for CASSSGQGVQANEKLFF. The V call is TRBV7-6, the J call TRBJ1-4; 7 bases match TRBD1. The CDR3 loop spans 17 amino acids. In germline, CDR1 is SGHVS, CDR2 FNYEAQ. Losses at the gene ends were 6 bases for V and 5 bases for J; bases not matched to a gene: 15.

The V call is TRBV5-6, the J call TRBJ2-7; D is tentatively TRBD1 or TRBD2 (5 bases each). V was cut by 6 bases and J by 1 base, with 20 bases left in between. Germline V gives CDR1 SGHDT, CDR2 YYEEEE. This CDR3 comprises 16 residues. CDR3 DNA: TGTGCCAGCAAATTGGGGCTCGGGGCCCCATCCTACGAGCAGTACTTC. This gives the protein CASKLGLGAPSYEQYF.